Sequencing of this T cell receptor (beta chain) was carried out in a study of human T cells and chemical hapten exposure. This sample's time point: patch test 1, 2 weeks after DPC sensitization. Documented treatment: therapeutic diphenylcyclopropenone sensitization with weekly scalp DPC. Donors, patients with alopecia ranging from 18 to 70 years old and judged suitable for DPC, provided samples. TCRdb used MiXCR to reprocess the RACE reads, holding one entry per CDR3 protein. The table lists about 120,000 distinct CDR3 sequences, roughly 13% of them singletons. Regarding the study as a whole: Unchanged with DPC sensitization were TCRs above 1 in 1000 frequency. Expanded TCRs showed more large CDR3 clusters than pre-sensitization or healthy control sets.

This clonotype was picked up many times. No antigen is known for it. The CDR3 totals 12 residues. V was pared by 4 bases and J by 1 base, with 3 bases between. Germline assignment: CDR1 SGHTA and CDR2 FQGTGA. This chain connects TRBV7-3 to TRBJ2-3; D gene uncertain. This TCR was sampled from a man younger than 35 with alopecia areata. Some clones in this sample may be carry-over from other donors' samples. The sequencing used whole blood, collected in connection with sensitization to the hapten diphenylcyclopropenone (DPC). CDR3 bases: TGTGCCAGCAGCTCGGGCACAGATACGCAGTATTTT. It is translated as CASSSGTDTQYF. Together with reference TRBV7-3 and TRBJ2-3, the CDR3 gives the full variable domain: GAGVSQTPSNKVTEKGKYVELRCDPISGHTALYWYRQSLGQGPEFLIYFQGTGAADDSGLPNDRFFAVRPEGSVSTLKIQRTERGDSAVYLCASSSGTDTQYFGPGTRLTVL.